This is a list of T cell receptor beta chains from one sample in a study of shared clonotypes between healthy human individuals. TCRdb's table, derived via immunoSEQ multiplex PCR, lists solely in-frame clones and lacks some. The data hold 75,000 to 100,000 clones, with approximately 51% observed a single time. Input material: PBMCs. Every receptor here comes from a woman aged 40 to 50 in good health. Some clones in this sample may be carry-over from other donors' samples. The CDR3 runs from the conserved cysteine through the conserved F or W. D genes are given only for firm matches. Expanded clones get a size class; other rows say once, few or many, or leave the size out.

j_call clone_size cdr3_length v_call d_call cdr3_aa cdr3_nt
TRBJ2-1 few 15 TRBV29-1 - CSVEEPQTRDNEQFF TGCAGCGTTGAAGAGCCCCAGACTAGGGACAATGAGCAGTTCTTC
TRBJ1-1 few 14 TRBV6-1 - CASSEQGLFPEAFF TGTGCCAGCAGTGAACAGGGACTTTTCCCTGAAGCTTTCTTT
TRBJ2-7 - 14 TRBV29-1 - CSVGQRSLSYEQYF TGCAGCGTGGGCCAGCGGTCCCTTTCCTACGAGCAGTACTTC
TRBJ1-2 medium-sized 13 TRBV9 - CASSASKNYGYTF TGTGCCAGCAGCGCTTCTAAAAACTATGGCTACACCTTC
TRBJ2-7 few 16 TRBV7-2 - CASSPRPLVSKPEQYF TGTGCCAGCAGCCCCAGGCCACTAGTTTCGAAACCTGAACAGTACTTC
TRBJ1-2 - 13 TRBV28 TRBD1 CASRSGTDYGYTF TGTGCCAGCAGGTCCGGGACAGACTATGGCTACACCTTC
TRBJ2-3 few 14 TRBV5-1 - CASSLMGLTDTQYF TGCGCCAGCAGCTTGATGGGACTCACAGATACGCAGTATTTT
TRBJ2-7 - 14 TRBV28 TRBD2 CASRPASGAYEQYF TGTGCCAGCAGGCCCGCTAGCGGAGCCTACGAGCAGTACTTC
TRBJ2-7 - 16 TRBV7-2 TRBD2 CASSRGWTRGSYEQYF TGTGCCAGCAGCCGAGGTTGGACTAGGGGCTCCTACGAGCAGTACTTC
TRBJ1-1 - 13 TRBV29-1 - CSVERQGTRGAFF TGCAGCGTTGAAAGGCAGGGGACCCGGGGGGCTTTCTTT
TRBJ2-7 many 15 TRBV18 TRBD1 CASSPPWDSSYEQYF TGTGCCAGCTCACCCCCGTGGGACAGCTCCTACGAGCAGTACTTC
TRBJ2-2 many 16 TRBV9 - CASSIRQAPNTGELFF TGTGCCAGCAGCATCCGACAGGCCCCGAACACCGGGGAGCTGTTTTTT
TRBJ2-7 many 12 TRBV6-1 - CASRGATGEQYF TGTGCCAGCAGGGGGGCCACGGGGGAGCAGTACTTC
TRBJ2-7 many 15 TRBV30 - CAWSLADRDVSEQYF TGTGCCTGGAGTCTAGCGGACAGGGATGTGTCCGAGCAGTACTTC
TRBJ2-2 - 13 TRBV30 - CAWTRLSPGELFF TGTGCCTGGACCAGACTTTCTCCCGGGGAGCTGTTTTTT
TRBJ2-7 - 13 TRBV2 - CASSLRRTYEQYF TGTGCCAGCAGTCTGAGACGCACCTACGAGCAGTACTTC
TRBJ2-1 many 13 TRBV15 TRBD2 CATSNTIAGEQFF TGTGCCACCAGCAATACTATAGCGGGAGAGCAGTTCTTC
TRBJ2-1 - 12 TRBV29-1 - CSVPGALYEQFF TGCAGCGTTCCGGGGGCGTTGTATGAGCAGTTCTTC
TRBJ1-6 - 13 TRBV7-9 - CASSSRSGSPLHF TGTGCCAGCAGCTCCAGATCCGGATCACCCCTCCACTTT
TRBJ1-2 - 13 TRBV6-1 - CASSELSGDGYTF TGTGCCAGCAGTGAACTCTCAGGGGATGGCTACACCTTC
TRBJ2-7 - 14 TRBV5-4 TRBD2 CASSFSGRGYEQYF TGTGCCAGCAGCTTTAGCGGGAGAGGGTACGAGCAGTACTTC
TRBJ2-2 many 15 TRBV25-1 TRBD2 CASSEWFGRAGELFF TGTGCCAGCAGTGAATGGTTCGGGAGGGCCGGGGAGCTGTTTTTT
TRBJ1-2 - 18 TRBV18 TRBD1 CASSPPGQGAIPFTGYTF TGTGCCAGCTCACCACCTGGACAGGGGGCCATCCCGTTCACCGGCTACACCTTC
TRBJ2-5 - 12 TRBV29-1 - CSVEPPSETQYF TGCAGCGTTGAGCCCCCCTCGGAGACCCAGTACTTC
TRBJ1-2 medium-sized 14 TRBV18 - CASSPQPANYGYTF TGTGCCAGCTCACCACAGCCGGCTAACTATGGCTACACCTTC
TRBJ2-3 few 17 TRBV4-2 TRBD2 CASSQSGRLAGTDTQYF TGTGCCAGCAGCCAATCCGGTCGGCTAGCGGGCACAGATACGCAGTATTTT
TRBJ2-7 - 13 TRBV9 - CASSVAGSYEQYF TGTGCCAGCAGCGTAGCAGGGTCCTACGAGCAGTACTTC
TRBJ2-2 many 14 TRBV7-2 - CASSFSVSAGELFF TGTGCCAGCAGCTTTAGCGTTAGCGCCGGGGAGCTGTTTTTT
TRBJ2-5 once 15 TRBV7-8 - CASSPQGGNQETQYF TGTGCCAGCAGCCCACAGGGTGGAAACCAAGAGACCCAGTACTTC
TRBJ2-7 - 11 TRBV7-2 - CASSSLYEQYF TGTGCCAGCAGCTCCCTCTACGAGCAGTACTTC
TRBJ2-7 - 15 TRBV7-2 - CASSQGANPHYEQYF TGCGCCAGCAGCCAAGGGGCGAACCCCCACTACGAGCAGTACTTC
TRBJ2-3 - 15 TRBV28 - CASIKLGRPTDTQYF TGTGCCAGCATCAAACTTGGCAGACCCACAGATACGCAGTATTTT
TRBJ1-2 medium-sized 16 TRBV15 - CATSLRKTSLPYGYTF TGTGCCACCAGCCTTCGAAAGACGAGCCTACCATATGGCTACACCTTC
TRBJ1-1 many 14 TRBV5-4 - CASSNTGLYTEAFF TGTGCCAGCAGCAATACAGGGTTGTATACTGAAGCTTTCTTT
TRBJ1-5 - 16 TRBV30 - CAWSAGPGQANQPQHF TGTGCCTGGAGCGCCGGACCCGGACAAGCCAATCAGCCCCAGCATTTT
TRBJ1-2 - 14 TRBV30 TRBD1 CAWRITGAYYGYTF TGTGCCTGGAGAATTACAGGGGCGTACTATGGCTACACCTTC
TRBJ2-7 few 15 TRBV7-9 - CASSLGPMSSYEQYF TGTGCCAGCAGCCTAGGACCTATGAGCTCCTACGAGCAGTACTTC
TRBJ1-1 few 17 TRBV7-9 - CASSALGGRTMNTEAFF TGTGCCAGCAGCGCGCTGGGGGGGCGAACAATGAACACTGAAGCTTTCTTT
TRBJ1-5 - 12 TRBV7-2 TRBD1 CASSDRDQPQHF TGTGCCAGCAGCGACAGGGATCAGCCCCAGCATTTT
TRBJ2-7 - 15 TRBV15 - CATSRDRNGAYEQYF TGTGCCACCAGCAGAGATCGCAACGGGGCCTACGAGCAGTACTTC
TRBJ2-4 - 14 TRBV27 - CASSLGTFPNIQYF TGTGCCAGCAGTTTAGGGACTTTCCCGAACATTCAGTACTTC
TRBJ2-7 - 16 TRBV13 TRBD2 CASSHGLAGALGEQYF TGTGCCAGCAGCCATGGACTAGCGGGAGCGTTGGGTGAGCAGTACTTC
TRBJ2-1 many 13 TRBV30 - CAWNTGSYNEQFF TGTGCCTGGAATACAGGGTCCTACAATGAGCAGTTCTTC
TRBJ2-7 - 15 TRBV30 TRBD1 CAWSVQGLESYEQYF TGTGCCTGGAGTGTACAGGGGCTAGAATCCTACGAGCAGTACTTC
TRBJ1-3 - 14 TRBV2 - CASSEGYSGNTIYF TGTGCCAGCAGTGAAGGGTACTCTGGAAACACCATATATTTT
TRBJ2-3 - 11 TRBV29-1 - CSVDWGVHQYF TGCAGCGTGGACTGGGGAGTACATCAGTATTTT
TRBJ1-6 - 18 TRBV27 - CASRPTYRENQYNSPLHF TGTGCCAGCAGACCCACCTACAGGGAAAATCAGTATAATTCACCCCTCCACTTT
TRBJ2-7 - 16 TRBV7-9 TRBD1 CASSLELWDRDYEQYF TGTGCCAGCAGCTTAGAGTTGTGGGACAGGGACTACGAGCAGTACTTC
TRBJ2-1 - 16 TRBV11-2 TRBD2 CASSLQIAGGHDEQFF TGTGCCAGCAGCTTACAAATAGCGGGAGGGCACGATGAGCAGTTCTTC
TRBJ1-2 many 11 TRBV15 - CATSDNYGYTF TGTGCCACCAGCGATAACTATGGCTACACCTTC
TRBJ1-1 - 16 TRBV7-9 - CASSSPEWIRDTEAFF TGTGCCAGCAGCTCCCCTGAGTGGATTCGGGACACTGAAGCTTTCTTT
TRBJ1-2 - 14 TRBV28 - CASSPRPQRDGYTF TGTGCCAGCAGTCCTCGACCCCAGCGGGATGGCTACACCTTC
TRBJ1-2 - 12 TRBV9 - CASIAVGGGYTF TGTGCCAGCATAGCGGTAGGAGGTGGCTACACCTTC
TRBJ2-7 - 13 TRBV27 - CASSWDTSYEQYF TGTGCCAGCAGTTGGGACACCTCCTACGAGCAGTACTTC
TRBJ1-1 - 15 TRBV27 - CASSLGPWGNTEAFF TGTGCCAGCAGTTTGGGGCCGTGGGGGAACACTGAAGCTTTCTTT
TRBJ1-2 - 13 TRBV29-1 - CSVEGRTGLGYTF TGCAGCGTTGAGGGGAGAACAGGCCTCGGCTACACCTTC